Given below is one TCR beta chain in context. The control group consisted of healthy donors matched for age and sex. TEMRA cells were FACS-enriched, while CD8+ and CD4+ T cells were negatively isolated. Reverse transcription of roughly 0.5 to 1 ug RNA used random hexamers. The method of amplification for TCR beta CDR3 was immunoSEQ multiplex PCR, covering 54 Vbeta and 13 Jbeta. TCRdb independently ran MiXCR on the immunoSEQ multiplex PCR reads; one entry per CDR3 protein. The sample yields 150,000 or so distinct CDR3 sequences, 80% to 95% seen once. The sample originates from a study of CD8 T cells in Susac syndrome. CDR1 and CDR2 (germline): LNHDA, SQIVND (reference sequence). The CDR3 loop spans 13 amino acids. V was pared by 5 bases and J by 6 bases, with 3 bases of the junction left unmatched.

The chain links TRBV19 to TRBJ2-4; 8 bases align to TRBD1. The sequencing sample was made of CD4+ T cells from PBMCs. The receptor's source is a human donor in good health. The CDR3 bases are TGTGCCAGTAGTTCAACAGGGGGAAACATTCAGTACTTC. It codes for CASSSTGGNIQYF.